These 22 T cell receptor beta chains originate from one sample sequenced in a study of Graves' ophthalmopathy and Graves' hyperthyroidism. Amplification from RNA transcripts yielded the TCR beta CDR3 regions. Following a first-round RT-PCR that used HTBI primers, a second-round multiplex PCR was carried out. MiXCR, run by TCRdb on the multiplex PCR reads, gives a single entry per CDR3 protein. The repertoire has about 380,000 distinct CDR3 sequences, approximately 15% of them found once; the top ten carry roughly 7%. The sample comprised peripheral blood. These receptors were obtained from a woman between 18 and 30 years old with stable Graves' hyperthyroidism.

This clonotype was observed at least ten times. A junction boundary mismatches the germline segment, possibly from a read error. This chain links TRBV5-1 with TRBJ2-5; 7 nucleotides line up with TRBD2. CDR1 is SGHRS, CDR2 YFSETQ, per germline. The CDR3 sequence is 16 residues long. Here the CDR3 reads CASSLGNRDYRETQYF. The DNA for the CDR3 is TGCGCCAGCAGTTTGGGTAACCGGGACTATAGAGAGACCCAGTACTTC.

This clonotype was counted many times. The V gene is TRBV20-1, the J gene TRBJ2-7, with D perhaps matching TRBD2 (6 bases). V shed 0 bases and J shed 4 bases, with 19 bases lying between them. The CDR3 has 16 amino acids. Germline V gene lookup returns CDR1 DFQATT and CDR2 SNEGSKA (reference sequence). The CDR3 is CSARDTLGGTVYEQYF. The CDR3 DNA follows: TGCAGTGCTAGAGATACCCTCGGGGGAACCGTGTACGAGCAGTACTTC.

The chain joins TRBV3-1 to TRBJ1-1; the D gene is possibly TRBD1 (6 bases). The germline CDR1 and CDR2 sequences are LGHDT and YNNKEL (reference sequence). CDR3 length equals 11 residues. V lost 6 bases, J lost 7 bases, and 9 bases lay in between. CDR3 nucleotides: TGTGCCAGCAGTGACAGGCTTGAAGCTTTCTTT. Translating it yields CASSDRLEAFF.

This clonotype came up many times. V and J are TRBV18 and TRBJ1-5, with 7 nucleotides matching TRBD1. Trimming took 8 bases from V and 3 from J; bases not matched to a gene: 7. This CDR3 region has 14 residues. Germline CDR1 KGHSH, CDR2 LQKENI. The CDR3 loop is CASSLGQANQPQHF. DNA of the CDR3: TGTGCCAGCAGTTTAGGACAGGCCAATCAGCCCCAGCATTTT.

This clonotype showed up just a few times. This chain uses TRBV20-1 with TRBJ2-5, with 16 bases fitting TRBD2. Germline trimming cut 5 bases from V and 0 bases from J; bases unmatched to any gene: 9. Germline CDR1 is DFQATT and CDR2 is SNEGSKA (reference sequence). CDR3 size: 18 residues. The CDR3 nucleotides are TGCAGTGCTCAGGGACTAGCGGGGGGGACGAGGTACCAAGAGACCCAGTACTTC. Translating gives CSAQGLAGGTRYQETQYF.

Many counts were recorded for this clonotype. The chain is built from TRBV7-2 and TRBJ1-1; 7 nucleotides match TRBD1. J gave up 7 bases and V 5 bases, and 7 bases lay outside the gene matches. Germline lookup yields CDR1 SGHTA and CDR2 FQGNSA. The CDR3 covers 13 residues. DNA of the CDR3: TGTGCCAGCAGCCCCGGGACAGTACTTGAAGCTTTCTTT. Its protein product is CASSPGTVLEAFF.

Ten or more counts support this clonotype. This rearrangement joins TRBV12-5 to TRBJ1-5; D gene unclear. The CDR3 is 15 amino acids. CDR1 and CDR2 (germline): LGHNT, FRNRAP. Trimming removed 4 bases at V and 1 base at J, with 11 bases between. The CDR3 DNA is TGTGCTAGTGGTTCCCGCGGACGGAGCAATCAGCCCCAGCATTTT. It encodes CASGSRGRSNQPQHF.

The sample holds a few counts of this clonotype. V gene TRBV20-1 combines with J gene TRBJ2-1, with a possible D match to TRBD2 (5 bases). There are 13 residues in the CDR3. The V end lost 6 bases, the J end lost 6 bases, and 15 bases lay between the germline ends. Germline CDR1 is DFQATT and CDR2 is SNEGSKA (reference sequence). CDR3 loop: CSAPQRGSNEQFF. The CDR3, as DNA: TGCAGTGCACCCCAACGAGGGTCCAATGAGCAGTTCTTC.

The genes are TRBV7-8 and TRBJ1-2; D is unclear. The ends were cut back, 4 bases at V and 0 bases at J, with 15 bases in the middle. Per the germline V gene, CDR1 is SGHVS and CDR2 is FQNEAQ. The length of the CDR3 is 16 residues. The CDR3 sequence: CASSSRWTAPNYGYTF. In DNA, the CDR3 is TGTGCCAGCAGCTCTAGGTGGACGGCCCCTAACTATGGCTACACCTTC.

This clonotype has ten or more counts. This rearrangement joins TRBV7-8 to TRBJ1-1; the D gene is possibly TRBD1 (5 bases). The CDR3 has 16 amino acids. Trimming stripped 2 bases from V and 1 base from J, with 14 bases between. CDR1 is SGHVS, CDR2 FQNEAQ, per germline. CDR3 residues: CASSLRQGEGNTEAFF. CDR3 DNA: TGTGCCAGCAGCTTACGGCAGGGTGAGGGGAACACTGAAGCTTTCTTT.

This clonotype turned up a few times. V is TRBV12-3 or TRBV12-4 and J is TRBJ2-2; 7 bases match TRBD2. Trimming cost V 6 bases and J 0 bases; bases outside gene matches: 7. The CDR3 spans 16 residues. CDR3 DNA: TGTGCCAGCAGCTACTGGGGGGGGGCGAACACCGGGGAGCTGTTTTTT. Translation: CASSYWGGANTGELFF.

The chain carries TRBV7-2 and TRBJ2-7; no reliable D call. CDR1 SGHTA and CDR2 FQGNSA come from the germline V gene. Trimming shortened V by 3 bases and J by 6 bases, and 12 bases separated the two germline ends. This CDR3 contains 13 residues. CDR3 residues: CASSFVWFGEQYF. The CDR3 DNA is TGTGCCAGCAGCTTTGTTTGGTTCGGCGAGCAGTACTTC.

This clonotype showed up many times. The CDR3, as DNA: TGTGCCAGCAGTGAATATTTTAGATACGAGCAGTACTTC. It codes for CASSEYFRYEQYF. The chain is built from TRBV25-1 and TRBJ2-7; D is uncertain. Germline-derived CDR1 and CDR2 are MGHDK and SYGVNS. V shed 0 bases and J shed 4 bases, with 7 bases lying between them. The CDR3 totals 13 residues.

This clonotype was detected ten times or more. The rearrangement links TRBV6-2 or TRBV6-3 to TRBJ1-2; no firm D call. Germline V CDR1 and CDR2: MNHEY, SVGEGT. V was cut by 8 bases and J by 13 bases, with 11 bases left in between. The CDR3 has 9 residues. The CDR3 DNA is TGTGCCAGCGGGGTTCGGCGCACCTTC. Encoded protein: CASGVRRTF.

This clonotype was recorded at least ten times. The chain combines TRBV10-3 with TRBJ1-2; 8 bases match TRBD1. Losses at the gene ends were 7 bases for V and 4 bases for J; bases not matched to a gene: 5. Germline loops: CDR1 ENHRY, CDR2 SYGVKD. CDR3 length equals 13 residues. CDR3 sequence (DNA): TGTGCCATCACCCTGGACAGGGCCTATGGCTACACCTTC. It codes for CAITLDRAYGYTF.

This clonotype was detected many times. The chain links TRBV12-3 or TRBV12-4 to TRBJ2-5, with 14 bases aligning to TRBD2. The CDR3 sequence is 18 residues long. V dropped 2 bases and J dropped 1; count of bases not matched to a gene: 6. The CDR3 DNA reads TGTGCCAGCAGTTTAATGGGACTAGCGGGGGACCCCCAAGAGACCCAGTACTTC. Translating gives CASSLMGLAGDPQETQYF.

This clonotype occurred many times. A much larger clone differs from this one at a single base, so this may be a read error. The chain links TRBV12-5 to TRBJ2-5; 13 positions match TRBD2. The CDR3 contains 15 residues. Unmatched junction bases numbered 6, after V lost 5 bases and J lost 6 bases. Germline V gene data show CDR1 as LGHNT and CDR2 as FRNRAP. CDR3 nucleotides: TGTGCTAGTGGTCCCGGACTAGCGGGGGCTAAGACCCAGTACTTC. Protein: CASGPGLAGAKTQYF.

Worth noting for this clonotype: Since a much larger clone is just one base distant, this may be a read error. The rearrangement links TRBV6-1 to TRBJ1-5; 8 nucleotides agree with TRBD1. This CDR3 has 15 residues. Trimming cost V 6 bases and J 8 bases; bases outside gene matches: 12. Looked up from germline, CDR1 is MNHNS and CDR2 is SASEGT. The CDR3 loop is CASSVGDRKGEPQHF. The DNA of the CDR3 is TGTGCCAGCAGCGTCGGGGACAGGAAAGGGGAGCCCCAGCATTTT.

This clonotype was counted many times. The V gene is TRBV28, the J gene TRBJ2-7; tentatively, D is TRBD1 (5 bases). The CDR3 length is 14 residues. Germline V CDR1 and CDR2: MDHEN, SYDVKM. Trimming took off 7 bases at V and 2 bases at J, with 15 bases between the two ends. The CDR3 here is CASTRPRQTYEQYF. CDR3 DNA sequence: TGTGCCAGCACCCGGCCTCGACAGACCTACGAGCAGTACTTC.

This clonotype was observed many times. The V call is TRBV19, the J call TRBJ2-2, with 7 nucleotides matching TRBD1. The CDR3 consists of 15 residues. Losses at the gene ends were 3 bases for V and 4 bases for J; bases not matched to a gene: 5. Germline CDR1 is LNHDA and CDR2 is SQIVND (reference sequence). The CDR3 protein is CASSIGPGGTGELFF. CDR3 DNA sequence: TGTGCCAGTAGTATTGGCCCAGGGGGCACCGGGGAGCTGTTTTTT.

V and J are TRBV18 and TRBJ2-7; D gene unclear. Per the germline V gene, CDR1 is KGHSH and CDR2 is LQKENI. The CDR3 totals 13 residues. Trimming cost V 4 bases and J 0 bases, with 7 bases left between them. The CDR3 sequence is CASSQEISYEQYF. CDR3 DNA: TGTGCCAGCTCACAGGAGATCTCCTACGAGCAGTACTTC.

This clonotype appeared many times. The chain joins TRBV20-1 to TRBJ1-1, with no clear D. With 1 base removed from V and 4 bases from J, the gap between germline ends came to 10 bases. The CDR3 consists of 13 residues. CDR1 and CDR2 (germline): DFQATT, SNEGSKA (reference sequence). In DNA form, the CDR3 reads TGCAGTGCTAGAGCCCCAGCAGGCACTGAAGCTTTCTTT. Amino acids: CSARAPAGTEAFF.